A single sample is the source of the 10 T cell receptor beta chains below, sequenced in a study of blood T cell repertoires in COVID-19. Assay used: immunoSEQ multiplex PCR; TCRdb lists only in-frame clones, some missing. The table includes about 160,000 clones, 82% detected once. Sequencing was carried out using peripheral blood. All receptors come from an elderly woman with active or convalescent COVID-19.

This sequence joins TRBV5-1 and TRBJ1-6, with 7 bases matching TRBD1. V lost 3 bases and J lost 9; bases outside the gene matches: 15. This CDR3 spans 17 amino acids. CDR1 and CDR2 (germline): SGHRS, YFSETQ. The CDR3 sequence is CASSWGDTGALASPLHF. The CDR3 DNA is TGCGCCAGCAGCTGGGGCGACACAGGGGCGTTAGCTTCACCCCTCCACTTT.

The rearrangement uses TRBV19 and TRBJ1-1, with 10 bases identical to TRBD1. Germline V CDR1 and CDR2: LNHDA, SQIVND (reference sequence). The CDR3 sequence is 13 residues long. V shed 6 bases, J shed 5 bases, and the junction held 3 bases outside the gene matches. The CDR3 DNA sequence: TGTGCCAGTAGCGACAGGGGGCGGACTGAAGCTTTCTTT. Amino acids: CASSDRGRTEAFF.

The CDR3 DNA sequence: TGTGCCAGCAGCTTGGGTGTTCGGGGGTTCTTC. This translates into CASSLGVRGFF. V is TRBV11-3 and J is TRBJ2-1, with a tentative D call TRBD2 (5 bases). V lost 3 bases and J lost 15, with 12 bases in between. Per the germline V gene, CDR1 is SGHNT and CDR2 is YENEEA. The CDR3 length is 11 residues.

The chain recombines TRBV5-4 with TRBJ2-2, with 7 nucleotides matching TRBD2. Per germline, CDR1 SGHNT and CDR2 YYREEE (reference sequence). There are 14 residues in the CDR3. The J segment lost 6 bases and the V segment lost 0 bases, leaving 2 bases of the junction unmatched. CDR3 sequence reads: CASSLVRGAGELFF. The CDR3 nucleotides are TGTGCCAGCAGCTTGGTACGGGGGGCCGGGGAGCTGTTTTTT.

CDR3 DNA: TGTGCCAGCAGTGAGGCGGGGGGCGCGAAAGGAGGCTACACCTTC. Translation gives CASSEAGGAKGGYTF. The V and J genes are TRBV6-1 and TRBJ1-2; tentative D call: TRBD1 (6 bases). Germline V gene data show CDR1 as MNHNS and CDR2 as SASEGT. The CDR3 runs to 15 residues. V dropped 3 bases and J dropped 8 bases, with 19 bases sitting between them.

Concerning this clone itself: A junction end diverges from the germline sequence, so it may reflect a read error. The chain couples TRBV7-8 to TRBJ2-5, with TRBD2 identical over 9 bases. CDR3 length: 13 residues. Germline V CDR1 and CDR2: SGHVS, FQNEAQ. CDR3 loop: CASSIAGEETQYF. The DNA for the CDR3 is TGTGCCAGCAGCATAGCGGGAGAAGAGACCCAGTACTTC.

The CDR3 here is CASSGAGQGMVGYTF. The CDR3 DNA reads TGTGCCAGCAGTGGGGCAGGACAGGGGATGGTTGGCTACACCTTC. The J gene is TRBJ1-2, the V gene TRBV2; 9 bases match TRBD1. The CDR3 spans 15 residues. From germline, CDR1 is SNHLY and CDR2 FYNNEI. Germline trimming cut 4 bases from V and 7 bases from J; bases unmatched to any gene: 10.

The rearrangement uses TRBV12-3 or TRBV12-4 and TRBJ1-2; 9 bases align to TRBD1. Unmatched junction bases numbered 6, after V lost 5 bases and J lost 8 bases. This CDR3 contains 13 residues. Here the CDR3 reads CASSQQGAYGYTF. For the CDR3, the DNA is TGTGCCAGCAGTCAACAGGGGGCTTACGGCTACACCTTC.

Turning to this clone: Other DNA sequences in this sample translate to the same CDR3. V and J are TRBV18 and TRBJ1-4; D possibly corresponds to TRBD1 (5 bases). The length of the CDR3 is 16 residues. V was pared by 6 bases and J by 0 bases, with 14 bases between. Germline loops: CDR1 KGHSH, CDR2 LQKENI. The CDR3 here is CASSRGTVATNEKLFF. In DNA, the CDR3 is TGTGCCAGCTCGCGCGGGACGGTAGCAACTAATGAAAAACTGTTTTTT.

The V call is TRBV4-2, the J call TRBJ1-1; D unresolved. Between the trimmed V and J ends, which lost 0 bases and 0 bases, there was a span of 14 bases. Germline V gives CDR1 LGHNA, CDR2 YNFKEQ. The CDR3 extends over 17 amino acids. In DNA, the CDR3 is TGTGCCAGCAGCCAAGATCCGACGGCCGACATGAACACTGAAGCTTTCTTT. This translates into CASSQDPTADMNTEAFF.